This TCR beta chain appears in the sequencing data of a study of T cell responses to AZD1222 COVID-19 vaccine. The study's findings and limits: Increased Spike-specific TCR breadth and depth were observed after two AZD1222 doses.

Profiled with immunoSEQ multiplex PCR; TCRdb holds only in-frame clones, not every one. In the table there are fewer than 150,000 clones, about 92% of which are singletons. The germline CDR1 and CDR2 sequences are MNHEY and SVGAGI. V lost 6 bases, J lost 0 bases, and 11 bases lay in between. The CDR3 loop spans 14 amino acids. As for this clone: Its antigen is still unknown.

The chain employs TRBV6-5 and TRBJ1-2, with D perhaps matching TRBD1 (5 bases). The source was peripheral blood, collected 28 days after the second AZD1222 dose. This TCR derives from an adult who received the AZD1222 COVID-19 vaccine. The chain's CDR3 is CASRAAGTNYGYTF. Written as DNA, the CDR3 is TGTGCCAGCAGGGCTGCAGGGACTAACTATGGCTACACCTTC.